This T cell receptor beta chain was found in a study of blood T cell repertoires in COVID-19. The wider study: PBMCs, B-cell-depleted T cells, or T cells were the source of the cDNA or gDNA that made up the material.

Participants, about 18 to 90 years old, spanned about 26 US areas. Donors in Cohort 3 counted as recovered after two negative PCRs, clearance, or symptom resolution. In the original processing: Cell counts per sample came from amplifying reference gene primers. Repertoires were generated with immunoSEQ multiplex PCR, while TCRdb's copy carries only in-frame clones and drops some. The DNA was the basis for D and trimming; V, J and clone size are from that table. The sample holds over 200,000 clones, around 89% seen once. The V gene's germline CDR1 is SGHNT and CDR2 YYREEE (reference sequence). Trimming at V came to 3 bases and at J to 6 bases, leaving 6 bases not matched to a gene. This CDR3 contains 15 residues.

Sequencing was performed on PBMCs or T cells enriched from blood (not recorded which). This TCR was sampled from a man aged 40-50 years who had recovered from COVID-19. The chain employs TRBV5-4 and TRBJ2-7, with 13 bases lining up with TRBD2. DNA of the CDR3: TGTGCCAGCAGCTCCGGACTAGCGGGAGTCGGCGAGCAGTACTTC. Translation: CASSSGLAGVGEQYF.